The 29 T cell receptor beta chains listed next were all sequenced from one sample in a study of shared clonotypes between healthy human individuals. The repertoire was sequenced with immunoSEQ multiplex PCR; TCRdb's copy has only in-frame clones and lacks some. This sample carries a few hundred thousand clones, approximately 97% of them seen once, and the ten largest clones take 0.055% to 0.07%. Material for sequencing was naive CD4+ T cells sorted from blood. Subset reported: CD45RA+ positively selected. These receptors all come from a woman aged 25 to 39 in good health.

This clone was observed a single time. The rearrangement joins TRBV7-3 to TRBJ2-1; 7 nucleotides match TRBD2. The V gene end was trimmed by 4 bases and the J gene end by 2 bases; junction bases not matched to a gene: 14. The germline V gene encodes CDR1 SGHTA and CDR2 FQGTGA. The CDR3 is made up of 18 amino acids. CDR3 residues: CASSSRPAGPVTYNEQFF. In DNA form, the CDR3 reads TGTGCCAGCAGCTCCCGTCCAGCGGGACCGGTTACCTACAATGAGCAGTTCTTC.

The rearrangement joins TRBV27 to TRBJ1-2; no clear D gene. The length of the CDR3 is 13 residues. Germline V gene data show CDR1 as MNHEY and CDR2 as SMNVEV (reference sequence). V was clipped by 6 bases and J by 8 bases, with 16 bases between them. CDR3 in amino acids: CASSLGPAGGYTF. The CDR3 DNA reads TGTGCCAGCAGCCTGGGCCCCGCGGGGGGCTACACCTTC.

This clone was seen just once. This chain links TRBV7-7 with TRBJ2-7; TRBD2 aligns across 7 bases. This CDR3 is built from 15 residues. Germline trimming cut 5 bases from V and 7 bases from J; bases unmatched to any gene: 14. From germline, CDR1 is SSHAT and CDR2 FNYEAQ (reference sequence). CDR3 protein: CASSRAPAGLGEQYF. The DNA for the CDR3 is TGTGCCAGCAGCCGGGCGCCAGCGGGGCTAGGGGAGCAGTACTTC.

V and J are TRBV11-2 and TRBJ2-1; D unresolved. Germline V gives CDR1 SGHAT, CDR2 FQNNGV. V was shortened by 4 bases and J by 7 bases, with 11 bases between the two germline ends. The CDR3 contains 13 residues. The CDR3 region is CASSSGAWNEQFF. CDR3 nucleotide sequence: TGTGCCAGCAGCTCTGGAGCCTGGAATGAGCAGTTCTTC.

The rearrangement uses TRBV21-1 and TRBJ2-7; TRBD1 was called by the table and not checked on the DNA. TRBV21-1 is a listed pseudogene. The CDR3 loop spans 15 amino acids. The CDR3 is CASKPGTGKTYEQYF. The DNA of the CDR3 is TGTGCCAGCAAACCCGGGACAGGGAAGACCTACGAGCAGTACTTC.

This chain connects TRBV28 to TRBJ2-7; 8 bases match TRBD2. Germline values: CDR1 MDHEN, CDR2 SYDVKM. The CDR3 totals 13 residues. J lost 6 bases, V lost 6 bases, and 7 bases had no gene match. The CDR3 sequence: CASRGLVLREQYF. DNA for the CDR3: TGTGCCAGCAGGGGACTAGTCCTCCGCGAGCAGTACTTC.

The rearrangement uses TRBV7-8 and TRBJ1-1, with D tentatively TRBD1 (5 bases). CDR1 SGHVS and CDR2 FQNEAQ come from the germline V gene. The length of the CDR3 is 15 residues. With 5 bases removed from V and 3 bases from J, the gap between germline ends came to 16 bases. This CDR3 is CASSPSGWSDTEAFF. For the CDR3, the DNA is TGTGCCAGCAGCCCCTCAGGGTGGTCGGACACTGAAGCTTTCTTT.

The chain is built from TRBV2 and TRBJ2-7; the D gene is possibly TRBD2 (6 bases). Trimming pared 4 bases from V and 0 bases from J, leaving 22 bases between. The CDR3 totals 18 residues. Germline CDR1 SNHLY, CDR2 FYNNEI. CDR3 DNA sequence: TGTGCCAGCAGTGGAGGAGGGGTCCCTGGAACAAGCTCCTACGAGCAGTACTTC. As protein: CASSGGGVPGTSSYEQYF.

The V call is TRBV11-2, the J call TRBJ2-5; possible D gene TRBD2, 6 bases. Germline V gene sequence: CDR1 SGHAT, CDR2 FQNNGV. This CDR3 is 12 amino acids long. V was shortened by 3 bases and J by 4 bases, with 6 bases between the two germline ends. As DNA, the CDR3 is TGTGCCAGCAGCTTCGGGAGAGAGACCCAGTACTTC. It translates to CASSFGRETQYF.

This chain joins TRBV18 and TRBJ1-1; the D is unclear. The germline V and J ends were trimmed by 4 bases and 0 bases, with 9 bases remaining between them. This CDR3 region has 14 residues. Germline assignment: CDR1 KGHSH and CDR2 LQKENI. CDR3 coding DNA: TGTGCCAGCTCACGGGCGACCATGAACACTGAAGCTTTCTTT. Its protein is CASSRATMNTEAFF.

The table lists this clone with a count of one. The chain has TRBV28 and TRBJ1-2, with unresolved D. The CDR3 sequence is 13 residues long. The germline V and J ends were trimmed by 8 bases and 7 bases, with 17 bases remaining between them. Germline CDR1 is MDHEN and CDR2 is SYDVKM. The CDR3 loop is CASRQDVRTGYTF. The CDR3, as DNA: TGTGCCAGCCGGCAGGATGTGCGAACTGGCTACACCTTC.

The rearrangement joins TRBV28 to TRBJ2-7, with 7 bases fitting TRBD1. The CDR3 length is 16 residues. Germline V gives CDR1 MDHEN, CDR2 SYDVKM. Trimming at V came to 5 bases and at J to 4 bases, leaving 14 bases not matched to a gene. The CDR3 sequence: CASSAPGTEILYEQYF. The CDR3 DNA sequence: TGTGCCAGCAGTGCACCAGGGACAGAAATTCTTTACGAGCAGTACTTC.

The V gene is TRBV4-1, the J gene TRBJ1-5; D is perhaps TRBD1 (6 bases). The CDR3 consists of 17 residues. The germline V gene has CDR1 MGHRA and CDR2 YSYEKL. V lost 1 base to trimming and J lost 5 bases, with 18 bases between them. The CDR3 loop reads CASSQASNQGTHQPQHF. The CDR3 DNA sequence: TGCGCCAGCAGCCAAGCATCAAATCAGGGGACCCATCAGCCCCAGCATTTT.

The chain joins TRBV5-4 to TRBJ2-1; D may be TRBD1 (6 bases). This CDR3 has 13 amino acids. V was shortened by 4 bases and J by 3 bases, with 8 bases between the two germline ends. The V gene's germline CDR1 is SGHNT and CDR2 YYREEE (reference sequence). The CDR3 spells CASSKQGYNEQFF. DNA of the CDR3: TGTGCCAGCAGCAAACAGGGCTACAATGAGCAGTTCTTC.

The rearrangement links TRBV11-3 to TRBJ2-3; D not resolved. Between the trimmed V and J ends, which lost 1 base and 0 bases, there was a span of 5 bases. Per the germline V gene, CDR1 is SGHNT and CDR2 is YENEEA. This CDR3 comprises 14 residues. In DNA, the CDR3 is TGTGCCAGCAGCTTAGGTGGGAGCACAGATACGCAGTATTTT. Amino acids: CASSLGGSTDTQYF.

This chain links TRBV5-1 with TRBJ2-5, with 9 bases matching TRBD1. This CDR3 region has 15 residues. From germline, CDR1 is SGHRS and CDR2 YFSETQ. With V trimmed by 4 bases and J by 5 bases, 9 bases remained unmatched. The CDR3 region is CASSRGQGFGETQYF. CDR3 DNA: TGCGCCAGCAGCCGGGGACAGGGCTTTGGTGAGACCCAGTACTTC.

This clone is a singleton in its sample. In the same sample, other DNA sequences code for this CDR3. The chain combines TRBV4-1 with TRBJ2-7; 11 bases align to TRBD2. CDR1 and CDR2 from the germline V gene are MGHRA and YSYEKL. Losses at the gene ends were 3 bases for V and 3 bases for J; bases not matched to a gene: 4. The CDR3 covers 15 residues. Here the CDR3 DNA reads TGCGCCAGCAGCCAGCGAACTAGCGGGAGCTACGAGCAGTACTTC. It encodes CASSQRTSGSYEQYF.

The CDR3 sequence is CASSRQMGFQETQYF. CDR3 nucleotide sequence: TGCGCCAGCAGCCGTCAGATGGGTTTCCAAGAGACCCAGTACTTC. J is TRBJ2-5 and V is TRBV5-1; no clear D gene. V was cut by 4 bases and J by 1 base, with 14 bases left in between. Germline values: CDR1 SGHRS, CDR2 YFSETQ. The CDR3 length is 15 residues.

The chain links TRBV11-1 to TRBJ2-7; TRBD2 might be the D (5 bases). Per the germline V gene, CDR1 is SGHAT and CDR2 is FQDESV (reference sequence). Trimming removed 5 bases at V and 6 bases at J, with 17 bases between. The length of the CDR3 is 14 residues. The CDR3 DNA reads TGTGCCAGCAGCCGGCTAGCAGCCACCCCCGAGCAGTACTTC. It codes for CASSRLAATPEQYF.

The chain combines TRBV10-1 with TRBJ2-5; 7 positions match TRBD1. There are 12 residues in the CDR3. V was pared by 3 bases and J by 8 bases, with 3 bases of the junction left unmatched. Germline-derived CDR1 and CDR2 are WNHNN and SYGVQD (reference sequence). CDR3 nucleotide sequence: TGCGCCAGCAGTGAAGACAGGGCTACCCAGTACTTC. This codes for CASSEDRATQYF.

This chain links TRBV10-3 with TRBJ1-1, with 9 nucleotides matching TRBD1. After removal of 6 bases from V and 5 bases from J, the junction contained 7 bases not matched to a gene. This CDR3 is 14 amino acids long. The germline gives CDR1 ENHRY, CDR2 SYGVKD. This chain's CDR3 is CAIRRQGGRTEAFF. The CDR3 nucleotides are TGTGCCATCAGACGACAGGGGGGTAGAACTGAAGCTTTCTTT.

The gene calls are TRBV28 and TRBJ2-3; TRBD2 matches at 14 bases. CDR1 is MDHEN and CDR2 is SYDVKM in the germline V gene. The CDR3 is 16 amino acids. Losses at the gene ends were 6 bases for V and 7 bases for J; bases not matched to a gene: 9. CDR3: CASRLGTSGGRHTQYF. The CDR3 coding sequence is TGTGCCAGCAGGCTCGGGACTAGCGGGGGCAGGCATACGCAGTATTTT.

V gene TRBV28 combines with J gene TRBJ1-5; D is unresolved. CDR1 is MDHEN, CDR2 SYDVKM, per germline. V lost 5 bases and J lost 5, with 4 bases in between. This CDR3 has 11 amino acids. Here the CDR3 DNA reads TGTGCCAGCAGTGGATATCAGCCCCAGCATTTT. The encoded protein is CASSGYQPQHF.

The chain uses TRBV9 and TRBJ2-1, with D tentatively TRBD2 (6 bases). Germline loops: CDR1 SGDLS, CDR2 YYNGEE. CDR3 size: 15 residues. The V end was cut by 2 bases, the J end by 2 bases, with 11 bases between. CDR3 DNA: TGTGCCAGCAGCGTGGGGGGAGGAGCCTACAATGAGCAGTTCTTC. Amino acids: CASSVGGGAYNEQFF.

This chain joins TRBV5-4 and TRBJ1-2; TRBD1 matches at 7 bases. The V gene's germline CDR1 is SGHNT and CDR2 YYREEE (reference sequence). V shed 3 bases, J shed 4 bases, and the junction held 3 bases outside the gene matches. There are 13 residues in the CDR3. The DNA of the CDR3 is TGTGCCAGCAGCTGGGGGACAGTCTATGGCTACACCTTC. It encodes CASSWGTVYGYTF.

The chain recombines TRBV11-2 with TRBJ2-1; 9 nucleotides agree with TRBD2. The J segment lost 7 bases and the V segment lost 0 bases, leaving 4 bases of the junction unmatched. The CDR3 sequence is 15 residues long. Germline CDR1 and CDR2: SGHAT and FQNNGV. CDR3 region: CASSLESTSGNEQFF. CDR3 sequence (DNA): TGTGCCAGCAGCTTAGAATCGACTAGCGGAAATGAGCAGTTCTTC.

This rearrangement joins TRBV18 to TRBJ1-2; D may be TRBD1 (6 bases). Trimming cost V 3 bases and J 2 bases, with 22 bases left between them. Germline CDR1 KGHSH, CDR2 LQKENI. This CDR3 comprises 18 residues. The CDR3 sequence is CASSPITRGIGSNYGYTF. The CDR3 DNA reads TGTGCCAGCTCACCGATAACCAGGGGAATCGGTTCGAACTATGGCTACACCTTC.

This chain links TRBV27 with TRBJ2-7; no clear D. The CDR3 loop spans 13 amino acids. From germline, CDR1 is MNHEY and CDR2 SMNVEV (reference sequence). V was clipped by 6 bases and J by 4 bases, with 13 bases between them. The CDR3 is CASSSTRRYEQYF. In DNA form, the CDR3 reads TGTGCCAGCAGCTCGACACGGCGTTACGAGCAGTACTTC.

The chain carries TRBV4-2 and TRBJ2-4; either TRBD1 or TRBD2 may fit D (6 bases each). Germline CDR1 LGHNA, CDR2 YNFKEQ. Trimming pared 5 bases from V and 2 bases from J, leaving 10 bases between. This CDR3 contains 14 residues. The CDR3 protein is CASSLGGTKNIQYF. As DNA, the CDR3 is TGTGCCAGCAGCTTGGGGGGCACCAAAAACATTCAGTACTTC.